Listed below are T cell receptor beta chains from one sample, sequenced in a study of PD-1 blockade in classical Hodgkin lymphoma. Repertoires were generated with immunoSEQ multiplex PCR, while TCRdb's copy carries only in-frame clones and drops some. Here the sample spans 35,000 to 50,000 clones, 66% being singletons. Sequences were derived from peripheral blood mononuclear cells (PBMCs), sampled before the fourth cycle of nivolumab. Receptor source: a human donor with classical Hodgkin lymphoma. CDR3s include the opening cysteine and the closing phenylalanine or tryptophan. D genes are given only for firm matches. Size tells how often a clone was seen (once, few, many) or the class of an expanded clone, and some rows leave it out.

D gene	V gene	clone size	J gene	CDR3 protein	CDR3 DNA
TRBD2	TRBV30	NA	TRBJ2-3	CAWSQGASGGPTDTQYF	TGTGCCTGGAGCCAGGGGGCTAGCGGGGGCCCCACAGATACGCAGTATTTT
NA	TRBV9	NA	TRBJ2-5	CASSVASGETQYF	TGTGCCAGCAGCGTAGCATCGGGGGAGACCCAGTACTTC
NA	TRBV7-2	many	TRBJ2-7	CASSLGGTYEQYF	TGTGCCAGCAGCTTAGGGGGTACCTACGAGCAGTACTTC
NA	TRBV30	NA	TRBJ1-5	CAWSLGGNQPQHF	TGTGCCTGGAGTTTAGGGGGCAATCAGCCCCAGCATTTT
TRBD1	TRBV27	NA	TRBJ1-2	CASKGQGYSYGYTF	TGTGCCAGCAAGGGACAGGGCTACAGCTATGGCTACACCTTC
TRBD2	TRBV6-6	NA	TRBJ2-3	CASSPRGLSTDTQYF	TGTGCCAGCAGCCCACGGGGACTAAGCACAGATACGCAGTATTTT
TRBD2	TRBV15	NA	TRBJ2-1	CATSREILAGVHNEQFF	TGTGCCACCAGCAGAGAAATCCTAGCGGGAGTCCACAATGAGCAGTTCTTC
NA	TRBV6-5	once	TRBJ2-5	CASSYPASGTQYF	TGTGCCAGCAGTTACCCGGCGAGTGGGACCCAGTACTTC
NA	TRBV18	few	TRBJ1-2	CASSPPLDLHGGYTF	TGTGCCAGCTCACCACCGTTGGACCTCCACGGTGGCTACACCTTC
NA	TRBV29-1	once	TRBJ2-5	CSVEGTPPWGAQETQYF	TGCAGCGTTGAAGGGACTCCGCCATGGGGGGCCCAAGAGACCCAGTACTTC
TRBD1	TRBV18	NA	TRBJ2-2	CASSVGTGNTGELFF	TGTGCCAGCTCCGTCGGGACAGGGAACACCGGGGAGCTGTTTTTT
NA	TRBV5-1	many	TRBJ2-1	CASSFRGPSYNEQFF	TGCGCCAGCAGCTTTCGGGGGCCCTCCTACAATGAGCAGTTCTTC
NA	TRBV18	few	TRBJ1-3	CASSPYRPNSGNTIYF	TGTGCCAGCTCACCATATCGACCGAACTCTGGAAACACCATATATTTT
NA	TRBV5-1	few	TRBJ2-2	CASRWGDSNTGELFF	TGCGCCAGCCGATGGGGGGACTCGAACACCGGGGAGCTGTTTTTT
NA	TRBV7-2	few	TRBJ2-3	CASSLGGSKDTQYF	TGTGCCAGCAGCCTAGGGGGGAGTAAGGATACGCAGTATTTT
TRBD1	TRBV5-1	NA	TRBJ2-3	CASSFGTGSTDTQYF	TGCGCCAGCAGCTTTGGGACAGGGAGCACAGATACGCAGTATTTT
NA	TRBV6-5	NA	TRBJ1-4	CATKTVRNEKLFF	TGTGCCACCAAGACCGTTCGAAATGAAAAACTGTTTTTT
NA	TRBV6-6	NA	TRBJ2-7	CASSYGAGLISYEQYF	TGTGCCAGCAGTTACGGGGCAGGGTTGATAAGCTACGAGCAGTACTTC
TRBD1	TRBV5-1	medium-sized	TRBJ2-2	CASSSGTANTGELFF	TGCGCCAGCAGCTCCGGGACAGCGAACACCGGGGAGCTGTTTTTT
NA	TRBV18	few	TRBJ2-1	CASSPNNYNEQFF	TGTGCCAGCTCACCGAACAACTACAATGAGCAGTTCTTC
TRBD2	TRBV28	NA	TRBJ2-3	CASGTSGGAWGDTQYF	TGTGCCAGCGGGACTAGCGGGGGGGCCTGGGGAGATACGCAGTATTTT
NA	TRBV9	few	TRBJ1-3	CASSVDLTAVDRHF	TGTGCCAGCAGCGTAGACCTAACAGCGGTCGACCGGCATTTT
NA	TRBV5-1	NA	TRBJ1-1	CASSLAWGEAFF	TGCGCCAGCAGCTTGGCCTGGGGGGAAGCTTTCTTT
TRBD1	TRBV30	once	TRBJ2-6	CAWSPGQGNSGANVLTF	TGTGCCTGGAGTCCGGGACAGGGCAACTCTGGGGCCAACGTCCTGACTTTC
NA	TRBV29-1	NA	TRBJ1-1	CSVVPDILNTEAFF	TGCAGCGTTGTCCCGGACATCCTGAACACTGAAGCTTTCTTT